This paragraph reports one TCR beta chain. Its target is unknown. This sample was included in a study of T cells in Graves' hyperthyroidism and ophthalmopathy. Broader study findings: Classification by a 13 V-J model distinguished ophthalmopathy from stable hyperthyroidism. Peripheral blood also featured most of the thyroid clonotypes expanded above 0.001.

Regions amplified from RNA transcripts were the TCR beta CDR3 regions. Initially, a first-round RT-PCR of the TCR CDR3 employed the HTBI primer set. TCRdb used MiXCR to reprocess the multiplex PCR reads, holding one entry per CDR3 protein. Here the sample spans under 130,000 distinct CDR3 sequences, 47% being singletons. This receptor was taken from a man aged 35-49 years with Graves' hyperthyroidism. The material sequenced was blood.

The CDR3 region has the DNA TGTGCCAGCAGCCTACCGACTAGCTCTGGAAACACCATATATTTT. Translating gives CASSLPTSSGNTIYF. The chain uses TRBV7-2 and TRBJ1-3; D gene unclear. V dropped 5 bases and J dropped 0 bases, with 11 bases sitting between them. Germline lookup yields CDR1 SGHTA and CDR2 FQGNSA. The CDR3 contains 15 residues.